This paragraph covers one T cell receptor beta chain sequence. The antigen is unknown. The sample is drawn from a study of T cell responses to AZD1222 COVID-19 vaccine. The wider study: Doses given second, at about 4 or about 12 weeks, were pooled.

Sequencing used immunoSEQ multiplex PCR; TCRdb keeps in-frame clones, though not all of them. Of approximately 100,000 clones listed, around 94% were seen once; the top ten hold roughly 2%. Overall study results and limits: There were repertoire samples only from the period after the peak T cell response. The CD4 TCRs associated with vaccination extended across spike and predominated at 160-218 and 743-854. Recipients of two AZD1222 doses showed rising Spike-specific TCR breadth and depth.

The CDR3 contains 15 residues. V was pared by 1 base and J by 3 bases, with 10 bases between. The germline V gene has CDR1 SEHNR and CDR2 FQNEAQ (reference sequence). Sequencing used peripheral blood, obtained on day 0 of AZD1222 vaccination. The clonotype comes from an adult in good health. The V gene is TRBV7-9, the J gene TRBJ1-5; no definite D call. The CDR3 DNA follows: TGTGCCAGCAGCTTAGGGTGGGGTTACAATCAGCCCCAGCATTTT. This gives the protein CASSLGWGYNQPQHF.